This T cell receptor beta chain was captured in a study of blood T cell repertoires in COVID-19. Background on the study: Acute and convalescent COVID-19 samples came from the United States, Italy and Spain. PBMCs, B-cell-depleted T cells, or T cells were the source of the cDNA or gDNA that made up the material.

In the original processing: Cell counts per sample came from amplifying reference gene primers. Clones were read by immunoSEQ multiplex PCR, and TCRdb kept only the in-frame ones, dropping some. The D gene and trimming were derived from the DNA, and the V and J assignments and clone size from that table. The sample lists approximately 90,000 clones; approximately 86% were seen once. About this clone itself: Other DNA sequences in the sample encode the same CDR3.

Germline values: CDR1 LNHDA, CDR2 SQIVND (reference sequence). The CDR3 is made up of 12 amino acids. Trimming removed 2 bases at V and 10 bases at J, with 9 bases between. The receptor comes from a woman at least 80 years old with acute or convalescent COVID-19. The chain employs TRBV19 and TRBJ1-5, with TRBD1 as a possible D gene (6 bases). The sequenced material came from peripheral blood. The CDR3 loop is CASSIQGQPQHF. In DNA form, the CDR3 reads TGTGCCAGTAGTATACAGGGACAACCCCAGCATTTT.